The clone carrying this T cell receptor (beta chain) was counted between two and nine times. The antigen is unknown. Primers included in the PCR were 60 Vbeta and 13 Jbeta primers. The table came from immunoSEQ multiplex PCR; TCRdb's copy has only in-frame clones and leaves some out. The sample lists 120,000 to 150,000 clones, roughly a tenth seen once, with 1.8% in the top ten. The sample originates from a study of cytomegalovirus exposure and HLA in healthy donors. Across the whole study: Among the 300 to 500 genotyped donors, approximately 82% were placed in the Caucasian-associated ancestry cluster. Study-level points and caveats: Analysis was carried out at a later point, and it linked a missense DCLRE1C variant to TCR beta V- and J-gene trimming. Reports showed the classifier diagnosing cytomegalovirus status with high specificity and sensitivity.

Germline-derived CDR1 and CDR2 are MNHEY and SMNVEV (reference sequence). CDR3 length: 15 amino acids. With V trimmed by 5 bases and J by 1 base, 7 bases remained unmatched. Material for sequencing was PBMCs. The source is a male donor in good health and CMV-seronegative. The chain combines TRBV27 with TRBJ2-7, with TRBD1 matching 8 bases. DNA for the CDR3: TGTGCCAGCAGTCCGGTGGACAGGGCTTCCTACGAGCAGTACTTC. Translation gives CASSPVDRASYEQYF.